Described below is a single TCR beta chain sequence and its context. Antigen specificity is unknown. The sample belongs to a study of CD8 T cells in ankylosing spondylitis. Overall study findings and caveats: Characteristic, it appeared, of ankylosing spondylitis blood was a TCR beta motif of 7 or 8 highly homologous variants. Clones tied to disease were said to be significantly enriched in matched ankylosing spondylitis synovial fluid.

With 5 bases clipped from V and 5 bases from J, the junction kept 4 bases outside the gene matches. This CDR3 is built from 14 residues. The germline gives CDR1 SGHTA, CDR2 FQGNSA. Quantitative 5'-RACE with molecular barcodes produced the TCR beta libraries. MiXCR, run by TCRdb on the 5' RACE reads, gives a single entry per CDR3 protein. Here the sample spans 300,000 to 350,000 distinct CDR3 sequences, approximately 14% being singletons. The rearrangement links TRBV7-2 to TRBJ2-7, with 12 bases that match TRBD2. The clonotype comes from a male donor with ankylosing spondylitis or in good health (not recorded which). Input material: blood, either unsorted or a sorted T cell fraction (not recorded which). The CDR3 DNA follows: TGTGCCAGCAGCGTGACTAGCGGGAGCGACGAGCAGTACTTC. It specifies CASSVTSGSDEQYF.